This TCR beta chain stems from a study of shared clonotypes between healthy human individuals. The V end lost 10 bases, the J end lost 5 bases, and 11 bases lay between the germline ends. Germline V gives CDR1 MNHEY, CDR2 SMNVEV (reference sequence). CDR3 length equals 11 residues. TCRdb keeps only in-frame clones here, not all; method: immunoSEQ multiplex PCR. The data contain about 2.2 million clones, around 93% of them singletons. Positively selected for CCR7, the CD45RO-negative cells used as naive CD8 cells excluded terminally differentiated effector memory CD45RA+ cells. V usage is TRBV27 and J usage is TRBJ2-5, with D unclear. Sequencing was done on a sample of naive CD8+ T cells from PBMCs. This sequence was found in a man aged 18 to 35 in good health. Some clones in this sample may be carry-over from other donors' samples. The CDR3 protein is CATYWGETQYF. The CDR3 DNA reads as TGTGCCACCTACTGGGGTGAGACCCAGTACTTC.